This entry lists 23 T cell receptor beta chains sequenced from one sample in a study of blood T cell repertoires in COVID-19. Libraries were prepared by immunoSEQ multiplex PCR; TCRdb keeps only in-frame clonotypes and omits some of them. The table has 180,000 or so clones, 80% to 90% seen once; the top ten hold approximately 9.9%. Sequenced sample: peripheral blood. Receptor source: a human donor with active or convalescent COVID-19. The donor label of this sample is uncertain.

The CDR3 nucleotides read TGTGCCAGCGATACCGGGGGGAGAAGGGTAAGCGGGACCTCTGGAAACACCATATATTTT. This sequence encodes CASDTGGRRVSGTSGNTIYF. J is TRBJ1-3 and V is TRBV21-1. TRBV21-1 is an annotated pseudogene. The CDR3 runs to 20 residues.

This clone showed up just a few times. V gene TRBV27 combines with J gene TRBJ2-1, with 14 bases matching TRBD2. V gave up 5 bases and J gave up 9 bases; unmatched junction bases: 15. Germline assignment: CDR1 MNHEY and CDR2 SMNVEV (reference sequence). The CDR3 totals 18 residues. CDR3 sequence (DNA): TGTGCCAGCAGTCGATTTCACCCGGGACTAGCGGGAGTTAGTGAGCAGTTCTTC. Translating it yields CASSRFHPGLAGVSEQFF.

This clone came up once. The chain recombines TRBV7-9 with TRBJ2-1, with no clear D. Germline V CDR1 and CDR2: SEHNR, FQNEAQ (reference sequence). This CDR3 is built from 13 residues. Trimming pared 5 bases from V and 10 bases from J, leaving 15 bases between. CDR3 in DNA: TGTGCCAGCAGCCACACAACTCCAGCGGAGCAGTTCTTC. Translation: CASSHTTPAEQFF.

The chain uses TRBV5-1 and TRBJ2-2, with D tentatively TRBD1 (5 bases). Germline assignment: CDR1 SGHRS and CDR2 YFSETQ. The CDR3 contains 15 residues. V lost 1 base, J lost 8 bases, and 15 bases lay in between. The CDR3: CASSLSSGLGGELFF. The CDR3 nucleotides read TGCGCCAGCAGCTTGTCCTCAGGGCTAGGAGGGGAGCTGTTTTTT.

This clone was recorded only once. This chain joins TRBV7-9 and TRBJ1-3; D might be TRBD1 (6 bases). The germline CDR1 and CDR2 sequences are SEHNR and FQNEAQ (reference sequence). V was cut by 5 bases and J by 8 bases, with 13 bases left in between. This CDR3 comprises 13 residues. In DNA form, the CDR3 reads TGTGCCAGCAGCCAGAGGGGGTTGCACACCATATATTTT. Translating it yields CASSQRGLHTIYF.

The chain carries TRBV30 and TRBJ1-4; unclear D gene. The CDR3 is 13 residues long. The V end was cut by 1 base, the J end by 8 bases, with 11 bases between. CDR1 and CDR2 from the germline V gene are GTSNPN and SVGIG (reference sequence). CDR3 residues: CAWSERLREKLFF. CDR3 nucleotides: TGTGCCTGGAGTGAGCGTTTAAGAGAAAAACTGTTTTTT.

The chain has TRBV3-1 (or the pseudogene TRBV3-2) and TRBJ2-3, with TRBD2 as a possible D gene (7 bases). This CDR3 is 14 amino acids long. Deletions cut 4 bases from V and 5 bases from J, with 13 bases between. Germline values: CDR1 LGHDT, CDR2 YNNKEL (reference sequence). CDR3 DNA: TGTGCCAGCAGCCCTGGGGGGGCGGTAGATACGCAGTATTTT. Translating gives CASSPGGAVDTQYF.

A word on this clone: In this CDR3 the conserved last residue, phenylalanine or tryptophan, is missing, so a read error is likely. The DNA is omitted, as the CDR3 cannot be located on it reliably, and the CDR3 follows TCRdb's listing. The chain uses TRBV6-1 and TRBJ2-7; the table's D gene call, TRBD1, was not cross checked with the DNA. The CDR3 comprises 16 residues, both ends counted. Germline V gene data show CDR1 as MNHNS and CDR2 as SASEGT. Here the CDR3 reads CASSGSAAGGTSFILI.

V usage is TRBV4-3 and J usage is TRBJ2-7; D possibly corresponds to TRBD2 (6 bases). Trimming stripped 0 bases from V and 4 bases from J, with 7 bases between. CDR3 length: 13 residues. CDR1 and CDR2 from the germline V gene are LGHNA and YSLEER. CDR3 region: CASSQDRGYEQYF. For the CDR3, the DNA is TGCGCCAGCAGCCAAGACCGGGGGTACGAGCAGTACTTC.

The chain joins TRBV29-1 to TRBJ2-1, with 9 bases that match TRBD2. V was clipped by 3 bases and J by 0 bases; unmatched bases: 6. CDR3 size: 16 residues. CDR1 and CDR2 from the germline V gene are SQVTM and ANQGSEA. CDR3 region: CSVDGAGGRSYNEQFF. CDR3 in DNA: TGCAGCGTTGATGGAGCGGGGGGCCGCTCCTACAATGAGCAGTTCTTC.

The CDR3, as DNA: TGTGCCAGCAGTCTAGGGGGGGCGCTGGGCAATCAGCCCCAGCATTTT. Amino acids: CASSLGGALGNQPQHF. The chain links TRBV3-1 (or the pseudogene TRBV3-2) to TRBJ1-5, with a tentative D call TRBD1 (6 bases). Germline loops: CDR1 LGHDT, CDR2 YNNKEL (reference sequence). The CDR3 runs 16 residues. Trimming left V 6 bases short and J 2 bases short, with 17 bases between.

V is TRBV5-1 and J is TRBJ1-3, with 10 bases identical to TRBD1. In germline, CDR1 is SGHRS, CDR2 YFSETQ. The V segment lost 4 bases and the J segment 2 bases; nucleotides outside the gene matches: 6. This CDR3 is 16 amino acids long. CDR3 residues: CASSRQGTGAGNTIYF. CDR3 DNA: TGCGCCAGCAGCCGGCAAGGGACAGGGGCTGGAAACACCATATATTTT.

This clone came up a few times. At one end, the junction sequence differs from germline, possibly due to a read error. This chain links TRBV6-2 or TRBV6-3 with TRBJ1-2; a possible D gene is TRBD1 (6 bases). The germline V gene encodes CDR1 MNHEY and CDR2 SVGEGT. This CDR3 contains 14 residues. The CDR3 region is CASSDSGAFYGYTF. The CDR3 nucleotides are TGTGCCAGCAGTGACTCAGGGGCGTTTTATGGCTACACCTTC.

The CDR3 coding sequence is TGTGCCAGCAGCTTAGCTGGTGGGAGGAGCACAGATACGCAGTATTTT. This encodes CASSLAGGRSTDTQYF. J is TRBJ2-3 and V is TRBV11-2; maybe TRBD2 (6 bases). This CDR3 is built from 16 residues. V lost 1 base and J 0 bases, leaving 11 bases between the germline ends. Germline values: CDR1 SGHAT, CDR2 FQNNGV.

The chain uses TRBV28 and TRBJ1-2, with 9 bases lining up with TRBD1. Trimming cost V 5 bases and J 5 bases; bases outside gene matches: 3. The CDR3 has 13 amino acids. Looked up from germline, CDR1 is MDHEN and CDR2 is SYDVKM. CDR3 sequence: CASSIGTGYGYTF. DNA of the CDR3: TGTGCCAGCAGTATCGGGACAGGGTATGGCTACACCTTC.

The chain is built from TRBV6-2 or TRBV6-3 and TRBJ2-3; no definite D call. Trimming stripped 3 bases from V and 3 bases from J, with 10 bases between. The CDR3 is made up of 14 amino acids. CDR1 and CDR2 (germline): MNHEY, SVGEGT. CDR3 loop: CASSYYSSTDTQYF. The CDR3 nucleotides read TGTGCCAGCAGTTATTATAGCTCGACAGATACGCAGTATTTT.

The V gene is TRBV18, the J gene TRBJ2-2; 10 bases line up with TRBD2. The CDR3 contains 18 residues. Germline lookup yields CDR1 KGHSH and CDR2 LQKENI. With 3 bases clipped from V and 0 bases from J, the junction kept 7 bases outside the gene matches. The CDR3 nucleotides read TGTGCCAGCTCACCGAGACTAGCGGGCCACTCGAACACCGGGGAGCTGTTTTTT. Protein sequence: CASSPRLAGHSNTGELFF.

The chain uses TRBV28 and TRBJ2-5; 9 bases map to TRBD2. With V trimmed by 3 bases and J by 5 bases, 7 bases remained unmatched. Germline V gene data show CDR1 as MDHEN and CDR2 as SYDVKM. The CDR3 is 15 residues long. In DNA form, the CDR3 reads TGTGCCAGCAGTTTGAAAGCGGGGGGCGGGGAGACCCAGTACTTC. This encodes CASSLKAGGGETQYF. Looking up the rest from reference TRBV28 and TRBJ2-5 gives the full variable domain: DVKVTQSSRYLVKRTGEKVFLECVQDMDHENMFWYRQDPGLGLRLIYFSYDVKMKEKGDIPEGYSVSREKKERFSLILESASTNQTSMYLCASSLKAGGGETQYFGPGTRLLVL.

The chain carries TRBV9 and TRBJ2-5, with TRBD2 as a possible D gene (5 bases). V was trimmed by 3 bases and J by 5 bases, leaving 11 bases between them. The CDR3 runs 13 residues. Per germline, CDR1 SGDLS and CDR2 YYNGEE. The CDR3 loop reads CASSARTGETQYF. CDR3 nucleotides: TGTGCCAGCAGCGCCCGGACGGGGGAGACCCAGTACTTC.

The chain carries TRBV7-2 and TRBJ2-1, with D perhaps TRBD2 (5 bases). Per germline, CDR1 SGHTA and CDR2 FQGNSA. CDR3 length: 17 amino acids. Trimming stripped 0 bases from V and 1 base from J, with 13 bases between. The CDR3 nucleotides are TGTGCCAGCAGCTTAGCGCTAGCCGTGGGGTCCTACAATGAGCAGTTCTTC. It encodes CASSLALAVGSYNEQFF.

The chain couples TRBV19 to TRBJ1-2; D remains ambiguous. Germline CDR1 and CDR2: LNHDA and SQIVND (reference sequence). The CDR3 covers 15 residues. V lost 7 bases and J lost 0, with 15 bases in between. The CDR3 protein is CASIPVGRSNYGYTF. The CDR3 DNA sequence: TGTGCCAGTATTCCCGTGGGGAGATCTAACTATGGCTACACCTTC.

The chain couples TRBV5-1 to TRBJ2-7, with a tentative D call TRBD1 (6 bases). CDR1 SGHRS and CDR2 YFSETQ come from the germline V gene. CDR3 size: 14 residues. The V gene lost 3 bases and the J gene lost 4 bases, with 14 bases spanning the gap. CDR3 loop: CASSSQGTPYEQYF. CDR3 DNA: TGCGCCAGCAGCTCCCAGGGGACCCCTTACGAGCAGTACTTC.

The chain joins TRBV2 to TRBJ1-5; perhaps TRBD1 as D (5 bases). Germline CDR1 and CDR2: SNHLY and FYNNEI. Between the trimmed V and J ends, which lost 3 bases and 4 bases, there was a span of 13 bases. The CDR3 sequence is 15 residues long. DNA of the CDR3: TGTGCCAGCAGTGAGAAGCAAGGGGTTAATCAGCCCCAGCATTTT. It codes for CASSEKQGVNQPQHF. The entire variable domain, with the rest obtained from reference TRBV2 and TRBJ1-5, is as follows: EPEVTQTPSHQVTQMGQEVILRCVPISNHLYFYWYRQILGQKVEFLVSFYNNEISEKSEIFDDQFSVERPDGSNFTLKIRSTKLEDSAMYFCASSEKQGVNQPQHFGDGTRLSIL.